The 4 T cell receptor beta chains listed next were all sequenced from one sample in a study of T cell responses to AZD1222 COVID-19 vaccine. Clones were read by immunoSEQ multiplex PCR, and TCRdb kept only the in-frame ones, dropping some. The sample lists approximately 160,000 clones; approximately 94% were seen once. The specimen comprised peripheral blood, sampled 28 days after the second AZD1222 dose. The receptor source for this set is an adult who received the AZD1222 COVID-19 vaccine.

This chain links TRBV6-1 with TRBJ1-5; D gene uncertain. Germline assignment: CDR1 MNHNS and CDR2 SASEGT. This CDR3 region has 16 residues. With 1 base removed from V and 4 bases from J, the gap between germline ends came to 14 bases. CDR3 in DNA: TGTGCCAGCAGTGAAGGAGGAGGTGGAGGTAATCAGCCCCAGCATTTT. This translates into CASSEGGGGGNQPQHF.

The chain combines TRBV11-2 with TRBJ2-5; 7 bases align to TRBD1. After removal of 4 bases from V and 2 bases from J, the junction contained 13 bases not matched to a gene. The germline V gene has CDR1 SGHAT and CDR2 FQNNGV. The CDR3 is 17 residues long. The CDR3 DNA follows: TGTGCCAGCAGCTCCAGATTATCCAAGACAGGGCAAGAGACCCAGTACTTC. Translated, it gives CASSSRLSKTGQETQYF. The full variable domain, its missing parts supplied by reference TRBV11-2 and TRBJ2-5, is EAGVAQSPRYKIIEKRQSVAFWCNPISGHATLYWYQQILGQGPKLLIQFQNNGVVDDSQLPKDRFSAERLKGVDSTLKIQPAKLEDSAVYLCASSSRLSKTGQETQYFGPGTRLLVL.

Here the CDR3 reads CAAGGSNQPQHF. The CDR3 bases are TGTGCCGCAGGGGGCAGCAATCAGCCCCAGCATTTT. V and J are TRBV12-3 or TRBV12-4 and TRBJ1-5; TRBD1 matches 8 bases. Trimming at V came to 11 bases and at J to 1 base, leaving 1 base not matched to a gene. There are 12 residues in the CDR3.

V gene TRBV4-1 combines with J gene TRBJ2-7; TRBD1 aligns across 10 bases. Germline loops: CDR1 MGHRA, CDR2 YSYEKL. The CDR3 loop spans 16 amino acids. Unmatched junction bases numbered 4, after V lost 0 bases and J lost 2 bases. Here the CDR3 DNA reads TGCGCCAGCAGCCAAGATGTCGGGACAGGGGCCTACGAGCAGTACTTC. It specifies CASSQDVGTGAYEQYF.